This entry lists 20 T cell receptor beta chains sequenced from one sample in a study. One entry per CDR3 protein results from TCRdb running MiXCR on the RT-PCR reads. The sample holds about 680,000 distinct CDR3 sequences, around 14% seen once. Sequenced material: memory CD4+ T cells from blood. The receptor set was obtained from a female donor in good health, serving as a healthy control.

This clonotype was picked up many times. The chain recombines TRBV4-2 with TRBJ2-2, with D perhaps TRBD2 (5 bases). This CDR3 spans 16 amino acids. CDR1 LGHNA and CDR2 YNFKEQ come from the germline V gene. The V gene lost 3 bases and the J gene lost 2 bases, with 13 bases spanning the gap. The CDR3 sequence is CASSQAGRRNTGELFF. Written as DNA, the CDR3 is TGTGCCAGCAGCCAGGCGGGCAGGAGAAACACCGGGGAGCTGTTTTTT.

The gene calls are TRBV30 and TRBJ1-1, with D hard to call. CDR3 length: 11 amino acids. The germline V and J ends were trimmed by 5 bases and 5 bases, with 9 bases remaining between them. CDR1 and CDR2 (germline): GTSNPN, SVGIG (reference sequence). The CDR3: CAWGSRTEAFF. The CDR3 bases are TGTGCCTGGGGTAGTAGGACTGAAGCTTTCTTT.

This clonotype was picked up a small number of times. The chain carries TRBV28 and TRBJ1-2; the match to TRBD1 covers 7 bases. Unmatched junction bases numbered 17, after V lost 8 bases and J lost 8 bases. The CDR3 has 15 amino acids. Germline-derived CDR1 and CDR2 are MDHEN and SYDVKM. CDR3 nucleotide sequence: TGTGCCAGCTTCAGATCAGGGGGTAGTCGGCTAGGCTACACCTTC. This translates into CASFRSGGSRLGYTF.

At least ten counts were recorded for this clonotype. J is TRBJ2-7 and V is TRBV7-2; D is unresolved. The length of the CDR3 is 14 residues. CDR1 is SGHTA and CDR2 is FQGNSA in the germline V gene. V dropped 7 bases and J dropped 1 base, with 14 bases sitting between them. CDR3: CASTLLLDSYEQYF. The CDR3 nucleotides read TGTGCCAGCACACTACTTCTTGATTCCTACGAGCAGTACTTC.

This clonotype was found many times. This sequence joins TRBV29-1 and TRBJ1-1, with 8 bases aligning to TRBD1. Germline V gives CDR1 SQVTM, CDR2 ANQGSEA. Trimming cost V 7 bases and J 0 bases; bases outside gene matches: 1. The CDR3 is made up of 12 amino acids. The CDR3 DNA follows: TGCAGCGCAGGGGGCCTGAACACTGAAGCTTTCTTT. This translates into CSAGGLNTEAFF.

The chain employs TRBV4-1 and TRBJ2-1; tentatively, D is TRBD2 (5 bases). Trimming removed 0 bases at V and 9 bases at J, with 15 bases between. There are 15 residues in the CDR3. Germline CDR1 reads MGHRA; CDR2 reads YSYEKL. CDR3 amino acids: CASSQELAALGEQFF. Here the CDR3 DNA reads TGCGCCAGCAGCCAAGAGCTAGCTGCCCTCGGTGAGCAGTTCTTC.

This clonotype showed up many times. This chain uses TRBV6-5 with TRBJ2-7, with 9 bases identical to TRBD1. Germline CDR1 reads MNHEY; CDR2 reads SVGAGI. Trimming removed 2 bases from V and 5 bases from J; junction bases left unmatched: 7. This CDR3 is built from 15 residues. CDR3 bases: TGTGCCAGCAGTTACGCACAGGGGGCTAAGGACGAGCAGTACTTC. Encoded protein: CASSYAQGAKDEQYF.

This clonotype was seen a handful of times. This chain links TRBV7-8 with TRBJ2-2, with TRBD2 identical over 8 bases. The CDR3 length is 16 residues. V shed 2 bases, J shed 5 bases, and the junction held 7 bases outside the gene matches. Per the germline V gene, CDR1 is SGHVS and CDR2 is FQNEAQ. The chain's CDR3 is CASSLYRAGVTGELFF. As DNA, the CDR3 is TGTGCCAGCAGCTTATATAGAGCGGGGGTAACCGGGGAGCTGTTTTTT.

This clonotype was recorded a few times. The CDR3: CASSSLKQDGGYTF. In DNA form, the CDR3 reads TGTGCCAGCTCGTCCCTGAAACAGGATGGTGGCTACACCTTC. V usage is TRBV18 and J usage is TRBJ1-2, with D perhaps matching TRBD1 (5 bases). Germline assignment: CDR1 KGHSH and CDR2 LQKENI. The V end was cut by 6 bases, the J end by 7 bases, with 18 bases between. The CDR3 loop spans 14 amino acids.

The CDR3 nucleotides read TGCGCCAGCGGTGCCGCTGGGGCCGCGGAGACCCAGTACTTC. Its translation is CASGAAGAAETQYF. The chain uses TRBV5-1 and TRBJ2-5; weak D call: TRBD1 (5 bases). Trimming cost V 7 bases and J 5 bases, with 18 bases left between them. The V gene's germline CDR1 is SGHRS and CDR2 YFSETQ. The CDR3 is 14 amino acids.

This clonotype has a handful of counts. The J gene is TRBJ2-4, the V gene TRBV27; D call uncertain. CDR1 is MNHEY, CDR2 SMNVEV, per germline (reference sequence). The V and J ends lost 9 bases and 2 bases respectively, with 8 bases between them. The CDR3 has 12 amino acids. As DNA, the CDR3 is TGTGCCAGTAACGGTTCCAAAAACATTCAGTACTTC. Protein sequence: CASNGSKNIQYF.

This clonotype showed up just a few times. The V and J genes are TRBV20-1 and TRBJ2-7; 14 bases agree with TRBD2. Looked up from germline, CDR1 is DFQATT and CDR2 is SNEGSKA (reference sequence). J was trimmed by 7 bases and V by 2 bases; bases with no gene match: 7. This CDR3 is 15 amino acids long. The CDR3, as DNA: TGCAGTGCTAGACGACTAGCGGGAGGGCCCGGTGAGCAGTACTTC. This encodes CSARRLAGGPGEQYF.

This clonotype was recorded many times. DNA of the CDR3: TGTGCCAGCAGCCAAGATCCCGGCGGGGGTGGGACGAGAAATGAGCAGTTCTTC. Translating it yields CASSQDPGGGGTRNEQFF. The V gene is TRBV4-2, the J gene TRBJ2-1; 7 positions match TRBD2. From germline, CDR1 is LGHNA and CDR2 YNFKEQ. CDR3 length: 18 residues. Losses at the gene ends were 0 bases for V and 7 bases for J; bases not matched to a gene: 15.

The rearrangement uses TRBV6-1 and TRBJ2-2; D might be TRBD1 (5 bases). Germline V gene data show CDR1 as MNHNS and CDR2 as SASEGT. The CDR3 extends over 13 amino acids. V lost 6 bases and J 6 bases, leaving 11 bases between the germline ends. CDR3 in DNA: TGTGCCAGCAGAGCCAGGGTGGCCGGGGAGCTGTTTTTT. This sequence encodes CASRARVAGELFF.

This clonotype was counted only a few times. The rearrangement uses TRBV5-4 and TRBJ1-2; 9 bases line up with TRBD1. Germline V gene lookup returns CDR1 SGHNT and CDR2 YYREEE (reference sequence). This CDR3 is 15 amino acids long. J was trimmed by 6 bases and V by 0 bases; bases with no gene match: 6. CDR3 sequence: CASSLVGQGGDGYTF. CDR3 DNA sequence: TGTGCCAGCAGCTTGGTGGGACAGGGAGGAGATGGCTACACCTTC.

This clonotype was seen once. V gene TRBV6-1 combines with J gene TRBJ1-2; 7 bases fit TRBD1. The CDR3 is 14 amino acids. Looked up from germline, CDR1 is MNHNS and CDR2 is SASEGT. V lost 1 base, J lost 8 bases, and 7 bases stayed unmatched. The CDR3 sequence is CASSEVARGGGYTF. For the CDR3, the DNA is TGTGCCAGCAGTGAAGTCGCCAGGGGGGGGGGCTACACCTTC.

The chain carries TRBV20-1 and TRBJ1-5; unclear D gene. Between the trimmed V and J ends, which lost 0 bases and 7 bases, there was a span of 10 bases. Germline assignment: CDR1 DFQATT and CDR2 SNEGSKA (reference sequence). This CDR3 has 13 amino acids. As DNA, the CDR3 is TGCAGTGCTAGAGATGAGCCGTGGCAGCCCCAGCATTTT. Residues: CSARDEPWQPQHF.

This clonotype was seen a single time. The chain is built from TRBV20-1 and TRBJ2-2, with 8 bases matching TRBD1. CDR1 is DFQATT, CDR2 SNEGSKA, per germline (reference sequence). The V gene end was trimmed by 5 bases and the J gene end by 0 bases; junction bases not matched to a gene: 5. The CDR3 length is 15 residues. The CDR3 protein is CSAFTGGTNTGELFF. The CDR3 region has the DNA TGCAGTGCTTTCACAGGGGGAACGAACACCGGGGAGCTGTTTTTT.

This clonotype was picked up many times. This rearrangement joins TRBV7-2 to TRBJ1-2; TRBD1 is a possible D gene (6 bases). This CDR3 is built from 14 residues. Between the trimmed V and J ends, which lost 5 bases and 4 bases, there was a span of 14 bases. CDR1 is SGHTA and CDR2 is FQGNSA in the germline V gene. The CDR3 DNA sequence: TGTGCCAGCAGCGACGGCGGGACATCCTATGGCTACACCTTC. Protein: CASSDGGTSYGYTF.

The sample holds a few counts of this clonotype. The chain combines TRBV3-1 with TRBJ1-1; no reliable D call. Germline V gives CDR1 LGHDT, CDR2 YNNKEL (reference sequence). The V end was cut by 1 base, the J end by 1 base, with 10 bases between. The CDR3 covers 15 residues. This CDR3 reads CASSQASYRNTEAFF. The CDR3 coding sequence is TGTGCCAGCAGCCAAGCTAGTTATCGGAACACTGAAGCTTTCTTT.